The clone carrying this T cell receptor (beta chain) was seen more than once but under ten times. Its antigen remains unidentified. Profiling relied on immunoSEQ multiplex PCR, and the TCRdb table lists in-frame clones only, not all of them. The sample includes about 50,000 clones, roughly 80% of them seen just once. These data are taken from a study of memory CD4+ T cells and cytomegalovirus serostatus. Study-wide findings and caveats: 67 of 164 known CMV-associated TCRbeta sequences appeared in CD4+ memory. A US-trained random forest predicted CMV serostatus with median AUC around 0.93.

CDR3 length equals 15 residues. The germline V gene encodes CDR1 MDHEN and CDR2 SYDVKM. Germline trimming cut 2 bases from V and 3 bases from J; bases unmatched to any gene: 5. The sort gate was single viable CD3+CD4+CD8-CD45RO+ cells for memory CD4+ T cells. The sequence was obtained from an adult in good health and CMV-seronegative. The sample consisted of memory CD4+ T cells from blood. The rearrangement joins TRBV28 to TRBJ2-7; TRBD2 matches 9 bases. CDR3 nucleotides: TGTGCCAGCAGTTTACCGGGACTAGCTGGCTACGAGCAGTACTTC. It yields the protein CASSLPGLAGYEQYF. The complete variable domain, with remaining parts taken from reference TRBV28 and TRBJ2-7, reads DVKVTQSSRYLVKRTGEKVFLECVQDMDHENMFWYRQDPGLGLRLIYFSYDVKMKEKGDIPEGYSVSREKKERFSLILESASTNQTSMYLCASSLPGLAGYEQYFGPGTRLTVT.